This T cell receptor beta chain was obtained from a study of kidney transplant recipient with SARS-CoV-2 infection. This clonotype was counted at least ten times. TCRdb re-analysed the reads in MiXCR, keeping a single row per CDR3 protein. The table records some 220,000 distinct CDR3 sequences, more than 25% of them present only once. The V end lost 3 bases, the J end lost 4 bases, and 3 bases lay between the germline ends. Germline V CDR1 and CDR2: LNHDA, SQIVND (reference sequence). CDR3 length: 11 amino acids. The TCR sequence derives from a male patient between 25 and 39 years old who had COVID-19 and was a kidney transplant recipient. Some T cells may be the graft donor's. The chain carries TRBV19 and TRBJ2-5; D is ambiguous. The material was a blood sample, obtained at baseline and around day 110 from a kidney transplant recipient. In DNA form, the CDR3 reads TGTGCCAGTAGTATGGGAGAGACCCAGTACTTC. Translating it yields CASSMGETQYF.